This is a list of T cell receptor beta chains from one sample in a study of Graves' ophthalmopathy and Graves' hyperthyroidism. TCRdb redid the calling of the multiplex PCR reads with MiXCR, one entry per CDR3 protein. This sample has 45,000 to 60,000 distinct CDR3 sequences; more than 40% occur once, and the top ten carry about 4.9%. Sequenced material: peripheral blood. The receptor set was obtained from an adult woman with Graves' ophthalmopathy. Both conserved end residues are trimmed from each CDR3.

TRBJ1-3,TRBV9,ASSVAPQGDTIY
TRBJ2-5,TRBV7-2,ASSLKTVYQETQY
TRBJ1-4,TRBV6-4,ASSGSDNTEKLF
TRBJ2-7,TRBV5-1,ASSINQAGGFGEQY
TRBJ2-7,TRBV5-8,ASSLGGYSYEQY
TRBJ2-7,TRBV7-2,ASSPTGTSGSYEQY
TRBJ1-1,TRBV6-1,ASSEGAETEAF
TRBJ1-1,TRBV7-9,ASSFAGDTEAF
TRBJ1-4,TRBV29-1,SALQGRSEKLF
TRBJ2-1,TRBV7-2,ASSLASGPGDEQF